Listed here are 32 T cell receptor beta chains from one sample, sequenced in a study of blood T cell repertoires in COVID-19 (dated by TCRdb to 2019 to 2021). Receptors were amplified or captured by the immunoSEQ multiplex PCR assay. As stored in TCRdb, this immuneACCESS dataset retains in-frame rearrangements with V and J assigned. A fraction of the clones does not appear; measured against another copy, unresolved V genes explain less than half of the discrepancy, and the remainder lacks a known reason. In all, the sample holds about 380,000 clones, and 80% to 90% of those were seen once. The ten largest clones take up 1% to 1.5% of the sample. Input material: PBMCs or T cells enriched from blood (not recorded which). Receptor source: a young man who had recovered from COVID-19.

A remark on this clone: One junction end disagrees with the germline gene, perhaps due to a read error. The chain recombines TRBV4-3 with TRBJ1-1; D perhaps matches TRBD1 (5 bases). Germline V gene lookup returns CDR1 LGHNA and CDR2 YSLEER. The CDR3 is 14 residues long. CDR3 nucleotide sequence: TGCGCCAGCAGCGAAGAGTCCGGGGGTACTGAAGCTTTCTTT. This sequence encodes CASSEESGGTEAFF.

The chain employs TRBV27 and TRBJ2-1; 7 nucleotides align to TRBD1. The J segment lost 9 bases and the V segment lost 5 bases, leaving 7 bases of the junction unmatched. The CDR3 extends over 13 amino acids. Germline CDR1 MNHEY, CDR2 SMNVEV (reference sequence). As DNA, the CDR3 is TGTGCCAGCAGTCTTCGAGGGGGCACTGAGCAGTTCTTC. Amino acid sequence: CASSLRGGTEQFF.

The V gene is TRBV6-2 or TRBV6-3, the J gene TRBJ1-1; D might be TRBD1 (6 bases). In germline, CDR1 is MNHEY, CDR2 SVGEGT. The ends were cut back, 5 bases at V and 3 bases at J, with 13 bases in the middle. The CDR3 extends over 14 amino acids. In DNA form, the CDR3 reads TGTGCCAGCAGTACCGGGGGGGCGGACACTGAAGCTTTCTTT. This encodes CASSTGGADTEAFF.

The genes are TRBV7-2 and TRBJ2-7, with 8 positions matching TRBD2. The length of the CDR3 is 15 residues. The junction had 12 bases not matched to a gene; V was cut back by 5 bases and J by 6 bases. Per the germline V gene, CDR1 is SGHTA and CDR2 is FQGNSA. The CDR3 is CASSVRSGGHPEQYF. The CDR3 bases are TGTGCCAGCAGCGTTAGAAGCGGGGGACACCCCGAGCAGTACTTC.

Only a few counts were recorded for this clone. The chain joins TRBV11-2 to TRBJ2-4; TRBD1 matches at 8 bases. CDR1 is SGHAT, CDR2 FQNNGV, per germline. The CDR3 contains 13 residues. V lost 5 bases to trimming and J lost 8 bases; unmatched junction nucleotides: 5. CDR3 in amino acids: CASSTYRGYIQYF. CDR3 sequence (DNA): TGTGCCAGCAGCACCTACAGGGGGTACATTCAGTACTTC.

The chain recombines TRBV5-4 with TRBJ1-2, with D perhaps TRBD1 (5 bases). The CDR3 runs 16 residues. Trimming stripped 4 bases from V and 1 base from J, with 17 bases between. Germline V CDR1 and CDR2: SGHNT, YYREEE (reference sequence). The CDR3 loop reads CASSPKLAGHNYGYTF. The DNA for the CDR3 is TGTGCCAGCAGCCCTAAGTTAGCGGGGCATAACTATGGCTACACCTTC.

The V call is TRBV5-6, the J call TRBJ1-6; no reliable D call. V was pared by 4 bases and J by 7 bases, with 6 bases between. This CDR3 spans 12 amino acids. Germline CDR1 is SGHDT and CDR2 is YYEEEE. Written as DNA, the CDR3 is TGTGCCAGCAGCATACAGAATTCACCCCTCCACTTT. This sequence encodes CASSIQNSPLHF. Variable domain in full (rest from reference TRBV5-6 and TRBJ1-6): DAGVTQSPTHLIKTRGQQVTLRCSPKSGHDTVSWYQQALGQGPQFIFQYYEEEERQRGNFPDRFSGHQFPNYSSELNVNALLLGDSALYLCASSIQNSPLHFGNGTRLTVT.

The V and J genes are TRBV12-3 or TRBV12-4 and TRBJ2-7; 7 nucleotides match TRBD1. Trimming took 3 bases from V and 6 from J; bases not matched to a gene: 5. This CDR3 region has 13 residues. Written as DNA, the CDR3 is TGTGCCAGCAGTTTGGCCAGGGGGTTCGAGCAGTACTTC. This gives the protein CASSLARGFEQYF.

The chain is built from TRBV6-5 and TRBJ2-1, with D possibly being TRBD2 (6 bases). The CDR3 runs 13 residues. Trimming shortened V by 6 bases and J by 4 bases, and 10 bases separated the two germline ends. The germline V gene encodes CDR1 MNHEY and CDR2 SVGAGI. This chain's CDR3 is CASSQGTYNEQFF. As DNA, the CDR3 is TGTGCCAGCAGCCAAGGGACTTACAATGAGCAGTTCTTC.

The V gene is TRBV25-1, the J gene TRBJ1-2, with 8 nucleotides matching TRBD1. CDR3 size: 12 residues. From germline, CDR1 is MGHDK and CDR2 SYGVNS. V gave up 2 bases and J gave up 7 bases; unmatched junction bases: 0. CDR3 sequence (DNA): TGTGCCAGCAGTGAAGACAGGGGTGGCTACACCTTC. It specifies CASSEDRGGYTF.

Regarding this clone: The same CDR3 also results from other DNA sequences found in this sample. The V call is TRBV5-4, the J call TRBJ1-2; D is ambiguous. The ends were cut back, 4 bases at V and 0 bases at J, with 7 bases in the middle. This CDR3 has 13 residues. In germline, CDR1 is SGHNT, CDR2 YYREEE (reference sequence). CDR3: CASSLRANYGYTF. CDR3 in DNA: TGTGCCAGCAGCCTGCGGGCTAACTATGGCTACACCTTC.

The chain joins TRBV10-3 to TRBJ1-6; a weak D match, TRBD1 (6 bases). This CDR3 is built from 14 residues. The germline V and J ends were trimmed by 6 bases and 9 bases, with 15 bases remaining between them. CDR1 and CDR2 from the germline V gene are ENHRY and SYGVKD. CDR3 region: CAISIDRYGSPLHF. Written as DNA, the CDR3 is TGTGCCATCAGCATAGACAGGTACGGTTCACCCCTCCACTTT.

This clone was detected a few times. The CDR3 is CASSLPQAFGEDTEAFF. The CDR3 DNA is TGTGCCAGCAGCCTACCACAGGCATTCGGCGAGGACACTGAAGCTTTCTTT. The chain links TRBV4-2 to TRBJ1-1, with a weak D call TRBD1 (5 bases). Germline CDR1 and CDR2: LGHNA and YNFKEQ. The CDR3 covers 17 residues. V lost 4 bases and J 3 bases, leaving 21 bases between the germline ends.

The CDR3 loop is CASSDLKGRSTDTQYF. CDR3 nucleotides: TGCGCCAGCAGTGATCTGAAGGGGAGGAGCACAGATACGCAGTATTTT. The V and J genes are TRBV10-1 and TRBJ2-3; a weak D match, TRBD2 (6 bases). V was trimmed by 3 bases and J by 0 bases, leaving 13 bases between them. The CDR3 totals 16 residues. Germline V gene data show CDR1 as WNHNN and CDR2 as SYGVQD (reference sequence).

This chain joins TRBV29-1 and TRBJ2-1, with 8 bases fitting TRBD2. The CDR3 totals 13 residues. Germline V gene sequence: CDR1 SQVTM, CDR2 ANQGSEA. V shed 8 bases, J shed 0 bases, and the junction held 3 bases outside the gene matches. CDR3 coding DNA: TGCAGCATCCGGGGGGGCTCCTACAATGAGCAGTTCTTC. This encodes CSIRGGSYNEQFF.

V usage is TRBV18 and J usage is TRBJ1-2; perhaps TRBD1 as D (5 bases). The germline CDR1 and CDR2 sequences are KGHSH and LQKENI. The V end lost 3 bases, the J end lost 8 bases, and 16 bases lay between the germline ends. This CDR3 has 14 amino acids. CDR3 in amino acids: CASSPRTDKVGYTF. DNA for the CDR3: TGTGCCAGCTCACCTAGGACGGACAAAGTGGGCTACACCTTC.

The gene calls are TRBV11-2 and TRBJ2-7; D not resolved. The CDR3 sequence is 12 residues long. The ends were cut back, 3 bases at V and 2 bases at J, with 5 bases in the middle. Germline V CDR1 and CDR2: SGHAT, FQNNGV. CDR3 nucleotides: TGTGCCAGCAGCTTGCAGACCTACGAGCAGTACTTC. Its translation is CASSLQTYEQYF. The full variable domain, with the rest looked up from reference TRBV11-2 and TRBJ2-7, is EAGVAQSPRYKIIEKRQSVAFWCNPISGHATLYWYQQILGQGPKLLIQFQNNGVVDDSQLPKDRFSAERLKGVDSTLKIQPAKLEDSAVYLCASSLQTYEQYFGPGTRLTVT.

The V and J genes are TRBV21-1 and TRBJ1-1; TRBD1 is the table's D call and was not checked against the DNA. TRBV21-1 is reported as a pseudogene. The CDR3 totals 14 residues. The DNA of the CDR3 is TGTGCCAGCAGCACTCAGACAGCTCGCACTGAAGCTTTCTTT. As protein: CASSTQTARTEAFF.

The chain couples TRBV4-1 to TRBJ1-2; 10 bases match TRBD1. V lost 3 bases, J lost 3 bases, and 7 bases stayed unmatched. CDR1 is MGHRA, CDR2 YSYEKL, per germline. The CDR3 contains 16 residues. CDR3 sequence reads: CASSQEPGQGHYGYTF. The CDR3 DNA reads as TGCGCCAGCAGCCAGGAACCGGGACAGGGGCACTATGGCTACACCTTC.

The chain links TRBV5-6 to TRBJ2-7, with D uncertain. The V end was cut by 1 base, the J end by 2 bases, with 10 bases between. Germline V CDR1 and CDR2: SGHDT, YYEEEE. CDR3 length: 14 amino acids. The CDR3 DNA follows: TGTGCCAGCAGCTTGAATGCAGGTACCTACGAGCAGTACTTC. Residues: CASSLNAGTYEQYF.

The chain combines TRBV29-1 with TRBJ2-1; perhaps TRBD2 as D (5 bases). The CDR3 runs to 11 residues. Germline CDR1 reads SQVTM; CDR2 reads ANQGSEA. Deletions cut 4 bases from V and 4 bases from J, with 5 bases between. The CDR3 loop is CSVGEYNEQFF. The CDR3 DNA reads TGCAGCGTTGGGGAGTACAATGAGCAGTTCTTC.

The rearrangement links TRBV5-4 to TRBJ2-7; tentative D call: TRBD2 (6 bases). CDR1 and CDR2 from the germline V gene are SGHNT and YYREEE (reference sequence). The CDR3 has 13 amino acids. Trimming removed 4 bases at V and 6 bases at J, with 14 bases between. CDR3 nucleotides: TGTGCCAGCAGCCGGGAGACCAAAGGCGAGCAGTACTTC. Translating gives CASSRETKGEQYF.

The chain joins TRBV19 to TRBJ1-1; a possible D gene is TRBD1 (5 bases). This CDR3 is 13 amino acids long. Germline V lookup: CDR1 LNHDA, CDR2 SQIVND (reference sequence). V lost 6 bases, J lost 5 bases, and 13 bases lay in between. CDR3 DNA: TGTGCCAGTAGGACGGACATCTTTACTGAAGCTTTCTTT. Protein: CASRTDIFTEAFF.

The V call is TRBV14, the J call TRBJ2-7; D might be TRBD1 (6 bases). CDR3 length: 16 residues. V was trimmed by 3 bases and J by 4 bases, leaving 19 bases between them. Looked up from germline, CDR1 is SGHDN and CDR2 is FVKESK. The CDR3 coding sequence is TGTGCCAGCAGCCACGTAACAGGGCCGGATTTTTACGAGCAGTACTTC. Its translation: CASSHVTGPDFYEQYF.

This chain links TRBV19 with TRBJ2-5, with 10 bases fitting TRBD1. Trimming cost V 2 bases and J 5 bases; bases outside gene matches: 5. The CDR3 runs to 15 residues. Germline CDR1 reads LNHDA; CDR2 reads SQIVND (reference sequence). CDR3 coding DNA: TGTGCCAGTAGTATAAGGGGGGGACAGGGGGAGACCCAGTACTTC. This gives the protein CASSIRGGQGETQYF.

The rearrangement uses TRBV19 and TRBJ1-5, with 7 bases that match TRBD1. V dropped 10 bases and J dropped 2; count of bases not matched to a gene: 5. Per germline, CDR1 LNHDA and CDR2 SQIVND (reference sequence). The CDR3 length is 13 residues. DNA of the CDR3: TGTGCCACCCTTGACAGGGGCAATCAGCCCCAGCATTTT. This codes for CATLDRGNQPQHF.

This sequence joins TRBV9 and TRBJ1-5, with D unclear. The V end lost 4 bases, the J end lost 6 bases, and 17 bases lay between the germline ends. Germline lookup yields CDR1 SGDLS and CDR2 YYNGEE. CDR3 length equals 15 residues. The CDR3 region is CASSPSGSLGQPQHF. The CDR3 DNA is TGTGCCAGCAGCCCTAGTGGGTCATTAGGTCAGCCCCAGCATTTT. The variable domain in full, with the rest retrieved from reference TRBV9 and TRBJ1-5, is DSGVTQTPKHLITATGQRVTLRCSPRSGDLSVYWYQQSLDQGLQFLIQYYNGEERAKGNILERFSAQQFPDLHSELNLSSLELGDSALYFCASSPSGSLGQPQHFGDGTRLSIL.

The J gene is TRBJ2-5, the V gene TRBV4-1; 12 bases map to TRBD2. This CDR3 comprises 15 residues. With V trimmed by 5 bases and J by 1 base, 2 bases remained unmatched. The germline gives CDR1 MGHRA, CDR2 YSYEKL. Here the CDR3 DNA reads TGCGCCAGCAGCAGACTAGCGGGGGTCCAAGAGACCCAGTACTTC. This sequence encodes CASSRLAGVQETQYF.

This sequence joins TRBV30 and TRBJ1-5; no definite D call. Germline V gene lookup returns CDR1 GTSNPN and CDR2 SVGIG (reference sequence). V was trimmed by 3 bases and J by 2 bases, leaving 14 bases between them. The CDR3 length is 15 residues. The CDR3 sequence is CAWRNSGGGNQPQHF. In nucleotides, the CDR3 is TGTGCCTGGAGGAACTCCGGCGGGGGCAATCAGCCCCAGCATTTT. Filled out from reference TRBV30 and TRBJ1-5, the complete variable domain reads SQTIHQWPATLVQPVGSPLSLECTVEGTSNPNLYWYRQAAGRGLQLLFYSVGIGQISSEVPQNLSASRPQDRQFILSSKKLLLSDSGFYLCAWRNSGGGNQPQHFGDGTRLSIL.

The rearrangement joins TRBV3-1 (or the pseudogene TRBV3-2) to TRBJ2-3; TRBD2 agrees at 7 bases. The V segment lost 4 bases and the J segment 6 bases; nucleotides outside the gene matches: 4. Germline CDR1 is LGHDT and CDR2 is YNNKEL (reference sequence). The CDR3 has 13 residues. The CDR3 DNA follows: TGTGCCAGCAGCCGGACTAGTCGGGATACGCAGTATTTT. This encodes CASSRTSRDTQYF.

The V call is TRBV5-1, the J call TRBJ2-1, with 7 bases aligning to TRBD1. The germline gives CDR1 SGHRS, CDR2 YFSETQ. With V trimmed by 4 bases and J by 5 bases, 9 bases remained unmatched. The CDR3 covers 15 residues. The CDR3 sequence: CASSPLDREHNEQFF. CDR3 sequence (DNA): TGCGCCAGCAGCCCCCTCGACAGGGAACACAATGAGCAGTTCTTC.

This sequence joins TRBV30 and TRBJ1-5; D remains unclear. The CDR3 length is 13 residues. Germline lookup yields CDR1 GTSNPN and CDR2 SVGIG (reference sequence). Trimming left V 0 bases short and J 3 bases short, with 6 bases between. The CDR3 region is CAWSVSFNQPQHF. Here the CDR3 DNA reads TGTGCCTGGAGTGTTTCGTTCAATCAGCCCCAGCATTTT.